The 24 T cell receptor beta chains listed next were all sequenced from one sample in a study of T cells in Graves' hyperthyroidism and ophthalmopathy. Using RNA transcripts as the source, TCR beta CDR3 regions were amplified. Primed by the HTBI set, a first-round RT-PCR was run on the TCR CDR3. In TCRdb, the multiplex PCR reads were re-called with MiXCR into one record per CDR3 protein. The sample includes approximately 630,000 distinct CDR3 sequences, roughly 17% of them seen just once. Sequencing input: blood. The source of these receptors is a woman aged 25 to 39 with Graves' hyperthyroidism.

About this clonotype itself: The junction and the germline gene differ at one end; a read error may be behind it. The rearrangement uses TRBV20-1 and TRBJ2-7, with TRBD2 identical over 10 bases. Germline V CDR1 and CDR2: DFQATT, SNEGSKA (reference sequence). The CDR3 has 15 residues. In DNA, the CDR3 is TGCAGTGCGAGAGCCGTAGCGGGAGGTTCCTACGAGCAGTACTTC. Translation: CSARAVAGGSYEQYF.

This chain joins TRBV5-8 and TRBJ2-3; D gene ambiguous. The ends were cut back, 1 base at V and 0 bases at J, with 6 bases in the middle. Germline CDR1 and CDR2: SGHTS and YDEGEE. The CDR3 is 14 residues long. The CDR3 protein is CASSLFVSTDTQYF. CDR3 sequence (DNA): TGTGCCAGCAGCTTGTTCGTAAGCACAGATACGCAGTATTTT.

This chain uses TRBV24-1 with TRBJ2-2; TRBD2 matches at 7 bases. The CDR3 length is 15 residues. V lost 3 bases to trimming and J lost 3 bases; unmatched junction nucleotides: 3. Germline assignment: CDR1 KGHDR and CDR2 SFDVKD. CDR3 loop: CATSDHAGDTGELFF. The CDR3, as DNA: TGTGCCACCAGTGATCATGCGGGGGACACCGGGGAGCTGTTTTTT.

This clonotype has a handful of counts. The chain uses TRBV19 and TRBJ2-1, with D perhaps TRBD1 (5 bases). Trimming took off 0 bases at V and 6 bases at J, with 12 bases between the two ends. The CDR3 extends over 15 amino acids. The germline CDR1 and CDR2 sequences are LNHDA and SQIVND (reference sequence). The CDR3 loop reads CASSIDREPGNEQFF. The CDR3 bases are TGTGCCAGTAGTATAGACAGGGAACCGGGCAATGAGCAGTTCTTC.

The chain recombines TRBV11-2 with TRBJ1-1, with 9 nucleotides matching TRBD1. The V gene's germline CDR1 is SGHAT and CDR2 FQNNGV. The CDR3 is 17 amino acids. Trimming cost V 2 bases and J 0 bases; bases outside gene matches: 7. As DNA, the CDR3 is TGTGCCAGCAGCTTATTGACAGGGGGTGACCTGAACACTGAAGCTTTCTTT. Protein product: CASSLLTGGDLNTEAFF.

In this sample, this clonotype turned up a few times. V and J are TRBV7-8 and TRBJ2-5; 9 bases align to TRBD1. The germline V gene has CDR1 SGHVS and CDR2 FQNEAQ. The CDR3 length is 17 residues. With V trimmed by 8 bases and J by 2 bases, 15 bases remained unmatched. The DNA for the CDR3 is TGTGCCAGCCGCAAAACGGGACAGGGCTTTTCACAAGAGACCCAGTACTTC. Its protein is CASRKTGQGFSQETQYF.

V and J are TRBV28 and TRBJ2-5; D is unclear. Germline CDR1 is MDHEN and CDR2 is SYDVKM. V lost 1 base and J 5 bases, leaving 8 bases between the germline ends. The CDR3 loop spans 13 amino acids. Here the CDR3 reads CASSLSIRETQYF. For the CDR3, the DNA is TGTGCCAGCAGTTTATCAATCAGGGAGACCCAGTACTTC.

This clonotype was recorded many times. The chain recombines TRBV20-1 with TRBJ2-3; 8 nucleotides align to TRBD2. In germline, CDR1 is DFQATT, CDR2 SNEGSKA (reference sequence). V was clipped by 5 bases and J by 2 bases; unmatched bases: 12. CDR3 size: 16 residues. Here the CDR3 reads CSAGDAGTRATDTQYF. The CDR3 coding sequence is TGCAGTGCTGGCGATGCCGGGACTAGAGCCACAGATACGCAGTATTTT.

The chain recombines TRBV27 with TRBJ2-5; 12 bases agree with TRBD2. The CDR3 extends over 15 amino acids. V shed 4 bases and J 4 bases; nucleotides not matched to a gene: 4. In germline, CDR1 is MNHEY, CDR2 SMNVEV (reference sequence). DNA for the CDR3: TGTGCCAGCAGTTCCCGACTAGCGGGAGCAGAGACCCAGTACTTC. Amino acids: CASSSRLAGAETQYF.

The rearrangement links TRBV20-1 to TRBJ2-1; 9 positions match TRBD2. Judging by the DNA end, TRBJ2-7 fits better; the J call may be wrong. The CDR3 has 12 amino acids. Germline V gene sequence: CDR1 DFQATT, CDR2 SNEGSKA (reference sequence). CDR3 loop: CSAHSSGNEQYF. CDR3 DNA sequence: TGCAGTGCTCATTCTAGCGGGAATGAGCAGTACTTC.

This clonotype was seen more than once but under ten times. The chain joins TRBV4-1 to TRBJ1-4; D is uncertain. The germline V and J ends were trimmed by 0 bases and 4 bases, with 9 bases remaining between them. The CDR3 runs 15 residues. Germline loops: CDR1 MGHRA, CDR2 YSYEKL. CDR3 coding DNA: TGCGCCAGCAGCCAAGACGCGACCCGTAATGAAAAACTGTTTTTT. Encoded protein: CASSQDATRNEKLFF.

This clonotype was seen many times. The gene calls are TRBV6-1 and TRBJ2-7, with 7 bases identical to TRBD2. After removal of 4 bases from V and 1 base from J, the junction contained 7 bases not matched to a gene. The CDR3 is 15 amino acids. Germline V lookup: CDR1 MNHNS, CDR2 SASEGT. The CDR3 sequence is CASSAAGPPSYEQYF. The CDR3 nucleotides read TGTGCCAGCAGTGCAGCGGGGCCTCCTTCCTACGAGCAGTACTTC.

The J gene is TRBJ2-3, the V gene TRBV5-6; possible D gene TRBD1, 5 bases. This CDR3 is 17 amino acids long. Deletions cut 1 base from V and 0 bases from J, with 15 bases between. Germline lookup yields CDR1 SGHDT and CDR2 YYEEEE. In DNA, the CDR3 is TGTGCCAGCAGCTTGCAGGGCTGGTTCTCTAGCACAGATACGCAGTATTTT. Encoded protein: CASSLQGWFSSTDTQYF.

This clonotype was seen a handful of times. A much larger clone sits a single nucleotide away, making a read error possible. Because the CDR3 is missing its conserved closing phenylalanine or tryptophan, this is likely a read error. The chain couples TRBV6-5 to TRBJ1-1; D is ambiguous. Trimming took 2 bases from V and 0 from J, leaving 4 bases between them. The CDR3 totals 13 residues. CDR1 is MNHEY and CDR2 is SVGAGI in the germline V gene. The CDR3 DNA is TGTGCCAGCAGTTACAGGTTGAACACTGAAGCTTTCTCT. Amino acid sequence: CASSYRLNTEAFS.

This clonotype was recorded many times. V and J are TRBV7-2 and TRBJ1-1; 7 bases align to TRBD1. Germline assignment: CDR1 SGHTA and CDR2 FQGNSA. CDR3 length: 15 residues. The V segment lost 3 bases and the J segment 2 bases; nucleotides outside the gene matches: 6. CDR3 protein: CASSFTGTDNTEAFF. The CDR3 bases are TGTGCCAGCAGCTTCACCGGGACAGACAACACTGAAGCTTTCTTT.

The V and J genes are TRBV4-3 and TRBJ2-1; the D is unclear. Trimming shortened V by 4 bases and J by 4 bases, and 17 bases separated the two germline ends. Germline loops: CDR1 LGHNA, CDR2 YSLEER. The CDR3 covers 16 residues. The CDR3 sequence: CASSPDLQAEYNEQFF. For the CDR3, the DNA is TGCGCCAGCAGCCCGGATCTACAAGCCGAGTACAATGAGCAGTTCTTC.

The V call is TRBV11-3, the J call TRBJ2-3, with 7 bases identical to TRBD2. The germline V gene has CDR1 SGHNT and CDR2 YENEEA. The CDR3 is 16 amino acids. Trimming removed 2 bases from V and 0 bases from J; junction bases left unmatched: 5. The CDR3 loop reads CASSLRAGGSTDTQYF. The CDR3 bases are TGTGCCAGCAGCTTAAGGGCCGGGGGGAGCACAGATACGCAGTATTTT.

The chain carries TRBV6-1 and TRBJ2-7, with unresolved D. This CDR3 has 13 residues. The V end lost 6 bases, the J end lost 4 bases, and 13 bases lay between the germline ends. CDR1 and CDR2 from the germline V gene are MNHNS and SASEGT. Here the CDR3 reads CASSRIGLYEQYF. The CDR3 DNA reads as TGTGCCAGCAGCCGGATAGGTCTTTACGAGCAGTACTTC.

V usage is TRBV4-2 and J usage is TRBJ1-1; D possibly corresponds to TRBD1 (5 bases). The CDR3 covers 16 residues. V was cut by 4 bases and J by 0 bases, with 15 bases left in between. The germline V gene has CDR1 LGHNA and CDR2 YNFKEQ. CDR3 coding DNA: TGTGCCAGCAGCCGACCCTGGACACAAATGAACACTGAAGCTTTCTTT. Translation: CASSRPWTQMNTEAFF.

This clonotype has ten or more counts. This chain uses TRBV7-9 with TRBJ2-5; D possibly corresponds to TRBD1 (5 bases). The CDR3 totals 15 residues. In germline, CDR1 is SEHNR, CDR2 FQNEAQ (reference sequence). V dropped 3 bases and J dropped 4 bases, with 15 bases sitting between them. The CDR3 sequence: CASSFPGAQGETQYF. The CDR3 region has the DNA TGTGCCAGCAGCTTTCCTGGGGCGCAGGGAGAGACCCAGTACTTC.

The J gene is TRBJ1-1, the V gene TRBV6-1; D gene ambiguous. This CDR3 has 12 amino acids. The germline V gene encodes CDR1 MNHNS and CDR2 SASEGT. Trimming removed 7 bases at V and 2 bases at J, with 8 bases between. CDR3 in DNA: TGTGCCAGCACCTCCACTAACACTGAAGCTTTCTTT. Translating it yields CASTSTNTEAFF.

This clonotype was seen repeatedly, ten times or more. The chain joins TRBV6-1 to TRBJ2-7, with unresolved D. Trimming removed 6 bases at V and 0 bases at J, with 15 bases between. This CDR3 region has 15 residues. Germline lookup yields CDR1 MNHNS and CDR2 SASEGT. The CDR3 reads CASSRPGPSSYEQYF. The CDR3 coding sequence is TGTGCCAGCAGCCGCCCGGGTCCGAGCTCCTACGAGCAGTACTTC.

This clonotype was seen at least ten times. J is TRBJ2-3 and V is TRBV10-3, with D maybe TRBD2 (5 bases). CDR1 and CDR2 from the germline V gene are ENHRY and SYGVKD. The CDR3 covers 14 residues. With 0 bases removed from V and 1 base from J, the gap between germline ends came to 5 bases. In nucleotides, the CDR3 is TGTGCCATCAGTGAGTCCGGGGGCACAGATACGCAGTATTTT. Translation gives CAISESGGTDTQYF.

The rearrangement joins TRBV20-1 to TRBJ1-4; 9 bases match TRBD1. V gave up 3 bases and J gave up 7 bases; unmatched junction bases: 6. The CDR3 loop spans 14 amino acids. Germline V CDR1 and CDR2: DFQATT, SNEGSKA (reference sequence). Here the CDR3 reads CSASARDRVEKLFF. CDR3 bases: TGCAGTGCTAGCGCGCGGGACAGGGTTGAAAAACTGTTTTTT.